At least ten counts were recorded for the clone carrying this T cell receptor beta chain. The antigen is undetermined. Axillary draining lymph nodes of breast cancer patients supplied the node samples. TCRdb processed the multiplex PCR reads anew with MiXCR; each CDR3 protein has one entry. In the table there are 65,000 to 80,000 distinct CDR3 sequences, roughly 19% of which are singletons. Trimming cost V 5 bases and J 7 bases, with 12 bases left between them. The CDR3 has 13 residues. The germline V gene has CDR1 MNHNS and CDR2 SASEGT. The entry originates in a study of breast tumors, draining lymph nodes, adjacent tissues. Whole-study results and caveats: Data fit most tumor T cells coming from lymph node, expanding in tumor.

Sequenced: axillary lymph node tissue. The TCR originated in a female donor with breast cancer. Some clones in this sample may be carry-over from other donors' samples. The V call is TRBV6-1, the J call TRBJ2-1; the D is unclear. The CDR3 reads CASSQRTNNEQFF. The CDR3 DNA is TGTGCCAGCAGTCAAAGGACGAATAATGAGCAGTTCTTC.